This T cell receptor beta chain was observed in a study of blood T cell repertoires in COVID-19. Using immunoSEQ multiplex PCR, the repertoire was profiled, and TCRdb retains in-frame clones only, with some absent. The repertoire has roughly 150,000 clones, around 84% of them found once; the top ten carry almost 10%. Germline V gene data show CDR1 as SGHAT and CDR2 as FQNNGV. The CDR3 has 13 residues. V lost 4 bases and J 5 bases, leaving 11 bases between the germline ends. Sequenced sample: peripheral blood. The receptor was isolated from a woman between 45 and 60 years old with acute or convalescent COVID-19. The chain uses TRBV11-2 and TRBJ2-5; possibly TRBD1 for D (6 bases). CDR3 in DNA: TGTGCCAGCAGCTCCAGGGGATGGGAGACCCAGTACTTC. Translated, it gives CASSSRGWETQYF.